The subject of this entry is one T cell receptor beta chain. What it binds is not known. Sorting with CD45RO/CCR7/CD25/CD127/CD95/CD27 yielded naive, central memory, regulatory and stem-like memory CD4+ cells. This record belongs to a study of beta chain features in type 1 diabetes. About the research overall: All samples together contributed about 100,000,000 sorted cells for examination. Study-level points and caveats: Significant though moderate, a shortening of TCRB CDR3s appeared in all four CD4+ subsets of Type 1 diabetes patients. Amplification by PCR could prefer shorter templates, with the same effect in patients and controls.

What was sequenced were expressed TCRB transcripts, since all of the isolated RNA had been reverse transcribed. Assay: immunoSEQ multiplex PCR; the TCRdb copy retains only in-frame clones and omits some. This table has roughly 50,000 clones, roughly 45% appearing once. Germline-derived CDR1 and CDR2 are LNHDA and SQIVND (reference sequence). The CDR3 loop spans 15 amino acids. V gave up 3 bases and J gave up 0 bases, with 9 bases separating them. V usage is TRBV19 and J usage is TRBJ2-1; possibly TRBD2 for D (6 bases). This sequence originates from a man between 25 and 39 years old with type 1 diabetes. The sequencing sample was made of stem cell memory CD4+ T cells from blood. In DNA form, the CDR3 reads TGTGCCAGTAGTATTAGCGGTTTCTCCTACAATGAGCAGTTCTTC. It specifies CASSISGFSYNEQFF.